This passage covers 19 T cell receptor beta chains from one sample sequenced in a study of cytomegalovirus exposure and HLA in healthy donors. Researchers ran the PCR with 60 Vbeta and 13 Jbeta primers. Libraries were prepared by immunoSEQ multiplex PCR; TCRdb keeps only in-frame clonotypes and omits some of them. The sample has some 200,000 clones, around 80% seen once; the top ten hold 2.7%. The sample taken for sequencing was PBMCs. Receptor source: a woman between 55 and 75 years old in good health and CMV-seropositive.

This clone was observed a single time. The rearrangement links TRBV6-1 to TRBJ1-3, with D perhaps TRBD1 (5 bases). V was cut by 3 bases and J by 4 bases, with 10 bases left in between. CDR1 MNHNS and CDR2 SASEGT come from the germline V gene. This CDR3 region has 14 residues. CDR3 DNA: TGTGCCAGCAGTGAGGGGGGATCGGGAAACACCATATATTTT. This codes for CASSEGGSGNTIYF.

The V gene is TRBV7-9, the J gene TRBJ2-7; 7 bases agree with TRBD1. Germline V gene data show CDR1 as SEHNR and CDR2 as FQNEAQ (reference sequence). This CDR3 is 14 amino acids long. V was pared by 9 bases and J by 0 bases, with 8 bases of the junction left unmatched. CDR3 DNA: TGTGCCAGTACTAGGGGGCCTTCCTCCTACGAGCAGTACTTC. Translation: CASTRGPSSYEQYF.

The chain uses TRBV7-2 and TRBJ1-5; maybe TRBD1 (5 bases). Per the germline V gene, CDR1 is SGHTA and CDR2 is FQGNSA. V lost 3 bases and J 1 base, leaving 10 bases between the germline ends. The CDR3 totals 15 residues. CDR3: CASSFQTVSNQPQHF. CDR3 bases: TGTGCCAGCAGCTTCCAGACAGTAAGCAATCAGCCCCAGCATTTT.

The CDR3 region has the DNA TGCGCCAGCAGTGAGAAAGGGGGGGGGACTGAAGCTTTCTTT. This translates into CASSEKGGGTEAFF. The chain is built from TRBV10-1 and TRBJ1-1, with D perhaps TRBD1 (6 bases). Trimming removed 2 bases from V and 5 bases from J, with 12 bases in between. This CDR3 is built from 14 residues. Germline CDR1 reads WNHNN; CDR2 reads SYGVQD (reference sequence).

This chain uses TRBV28 with TRBJ1-4; 7 positions agree with TRBD1. Looked up from germline, CDR1 is MDHEN and CDR2 is SYDVKM. With V trimmed by 5 bases and J by 8 bases, 8 bases remained unmatched. This CDR3 region has 14 residues. CDR3 sequence (DNA): TGTGCCAGCAGTGTAGGGGGCAGGTGGGAAAAACTGTTTTTT. It codes for CASSVGGRWEKLFF.

This chain links TRBV11-2 with TRBJ1-2; D may be TRBD1 (5 bases). The CDR3 has 16 amino acids. V lost 5 bases and J 6 bases, leaving 22 bases between the germline ends. Germline V gene sequence: CDR1 SGHAT, CDR2 FQNNGV. Written as DNA, the CDR3 is TGTGCCAGCAGCCCGAAGGGTGGGGCAGCAATGAATGGCTACACCTTC. Protein sequence: CASSPKGGAAMNGYTF.

The gene calls are TRBV6-1 and TRBJ2-7; D call uncertain. Germline loops: CDR1 MNHNS, CDR2 SASEGT. V was shortened by 4 bases and J by 3 bases, with 10 bases between the two germline ends. CDR3 size: 13 residues. CDR3 protein: CASSGHINYEQYF. The CDR3 DNA follows: TGTGCCAGCAGTGGGCATATAAACTACGAGCAGTACTTC.

The chain couples TRBV29-1 to TRBJ1-2; D may be TRBD1 (6 bases). The germline V and J ends were trimmed by 5 bases and 0 bases, with 13 bases remaining between them. Germline values: CDR1 SQVTM, CDR2 ANQGSEA. This CDR3 is built from 14 residues. In DNA form, the CDR3 reads TGCAGCGTTACAGGGAGTCAGGCTAACTATGGCTACACCTTC. It specifies CSVTGSQANYGYTF.

DNA of the CDR3: TGTGCCACCGGATCAGGTATGAACACTGAAGCTTTCTTT. Translation gives CATGSGMNTEAFF. V is TRBV15 and J is TRBJ1-1; D gene uncertain. V was trimmed by 8 bases and J by 0 bases, leaving 10 bases between them. CDR3 length equals 13 residues. Germline CDR1 and CDR2: LNHNV and YYDKDF (reference sequence).

The genes are TRBV27 and TRBJ2-2; TRBD2 agrees at 11 bases. Per germline, CDR1 MNHEY and CDR2 SMNVEV (reference sequence). The CDR3 covers 18 residues. J was trimmed by 5 bases and V by 1 base; bases with no gene match: 9. CDR3 DNA: TGTGCCAGCAGTTTATTTTCACTTTGGACTAGCGGGACCGGGGAGCTGTTTTTT. Amino acids: CASSLFSLWTSGTGELFF.

The chain has TRBV5-1 and TRBJ1-6, with D possibly being TRBD1 (5 bases). The CDR3 has 14 amino acids. Germline V gene data show CDR1 as SGHRS and CDR2 as YFSETQ. Trimming removed 4 bases at V and 3 bases at J, with 8 bases between. CDR3 coding DNA: TGCGCCAGCAGCGGAGGGGTCTATAATTCACCCCTCCACTTT. This codes for CASSGGVYNSPLHF.

The J gene is TRBJ1-1, the V gene TRBV6-1; possible D gene TRBD1, 6 bases. V dropped 1 base and J dropped 4 bases, with 13 bases sitting between them. Germline V gene lookup returns CDR1 MNHNS and CDR2 SASEGT. There are 15 residues in the CDR3. The DNA for the CDR3 is TGTGCCAGCAGTGAAGAAGTAGGGGGGGGCACTGAAGCTTTCTTT. Translation gives CASSEEVGGGTEAFF.

This sequence joins TRBV11-2 and TRBJ2-6; the D gene is possibly TRBD2 (6 bases). CDR3 length: 16 amino acids. Trimming cost V 5 bases and J 0 bases, with 11 bases left between them. The germline CDR1 and CDR2 sequences are SGHAT and FQNNGV. This CDR3 is CASSPRAGSGANVLTF. In DNA, the CDR3 is TGTGCCAGCAGCCCCCGAGCGGGCTCTGGGGCCAACGTCCTGACTTTC. Supplemented by reference TRBV11-2 and TRBJ2-6, the full variable domain reads EAGVAQSPRYKIIEKRQSVAFWCNPISGHATLYWYQQILGQGPKLLIQFQNNGVVDDSQLPKDRFSAERLKGVDSTLKIQPAKLEDSAVYLCASSPRAGSGANVLTFGAGSRLTVL.

The chain employs TRBV9 and TRBJ1-1; D unresolved. The germline V gene encodes CDR1 SGDLS and CDR2 YYNGEE. V was trimmed by 2 bases and J by 5 bases, leaving 13 bases between them. This CDR3 contains 14 residues. The CDR3 coding sequence is TGTGCCAGCAGCGTCCGAGGCGAGAGAACTGAAGCTTTCTTT. This codes for CASSVRGERTEAFF.

The V and J genes are TRBV11-2 and TRBJ1-1, with no clear D. V was pared by 0 bases and J by 6 bases, with 14 bases between. The V gene's germline CDR1 is SGHAT and CDR2 FQNNGV. This CDR3 spans 15 amino acids. The CDR3 loop is CASSLDRQILPEAFF. The DNA of the CDR3 is TGTGCCAGCAGCTTAGATCGTCAGATCCTCCCTGAAGCTTTCTTT. The whole variable domain, remainder taken from reference TRBV11-2 and TRBJ1-1, is EAGVAQSPRYKIIEKRQSVAFWCNPISGHATLYWYQQILGQGPKLLIQFQNNGVVDDSQLPKDRFSAERLKGVDSTLKIQPAKLEDSAVYLCASSLDRQILPEAFFGQGTRLTVV.

The chain carries TRBV9 and TRBJ2-3; 11 bases are shared with TRBD1. This CDR3 region has 16 residues. Losses at the gene ends were 0 bases for V and 3 bases for J; bases not matched to a gene: 3. Germline V gene lookup returns CDR1 SGDLS and CDR2 YYNGEE. CDR3: CASSVAGTGGTDTQYF. CDR3 sequence (DNA): TGTGCCAGCAGCGTAGCTGGGACAGGGGGAACAGATACGCAGTATTTT.

The rearrangement joins TRBV7-9 to TRBJ1-4; D is ambiguous. Germline loops: CDR1 SEHNR, CDR2 FQNEAQ (reference sequence). The CDR3 loop spans 14 amino acids. Trimming cost V 1 base and J 0 bases, with 3 bases left between them. The CDR3 spells CASSLGATNEKLFF. CDR3 nucleotide sequence: TGTGCCAGCAGCTTAGGCGCAACTAATGAAAAACTGTTTTTT.

The chain recombines TRBV15 with TRBJ2-5; 7 nucleotides match TRBD1. Germline V gives CDR1 LNHNV, CDR2 YYDKDF (reference sequence). V dropped 6 bases and J dropped 4; count of bases not matched to a gene: 11. The CDR3 is 15 residues long. As DNA, the CDR3 is TGTGCCACCAGTCTCGATTCGACAGGGCGAGAGACCCAGTACTTC. Its translation: CATSLDSTGRETQYF. Full variable domain (outside the CDR3, taken from reference TRBV15 and TRBJ2-5): DAMVIQNPRYQVTQFGKPVTLSCSQTLNHNVMYWYQQKSSQAPKLLFHYYDKDFNNEADTPDNFQSRRPNTSFCFLDIRSPGLGDTAMYLCATSLDSTGRETQYFGPGTRLLVL.

The chain recombines TRBV2 with TRBJ2-5, with D perhaps matching TRBD2 (6 bases). The CDR3 sequence is 14 residues long. V dropped 8 bases and J dropped 5 bases, with 18 bases sitting between them. CDR1 and CDR2 from the germline V gene are SNHLY and FYNNEI. The CDR3 region has the DNA TGTGCCAGCGCGGGAAGCCTAGAGCGGGAGACCCAGTACTTC. Protein product: CASAGSLERETQYF.